These 11 T cell receptor beta chains share one sample of origin, sequenced in a study of vaccination and CD4 T cells after COVID-19. The Oncomine TCR Beta short-read assay was what sequenced the DNA obtained from cultured CD4+ T cells. TCRdb ran MiXCR on the PCR reads and lists one entry per CDR3 protein. The table lists approximately 18,000 distinct CDR3 sequences, about 52% of them singletons, with approximately 4% in the top ten. Described treatment: roughly 10-day PBMC culture with coronavirus spike peptide pools or control peptides (ViraFEST assay). Their antigens remain unidentified. The sequenced material came from CD4+ T cells from blood, cultured in vitro. These receptors all stem from a human donor who had recovered from COVID-19.

The chain joins TRBV19 to TRBJ2-3; TRBD2 might be the D (6 bases). The germline CDR1 and CDR2 sequences are LNHDA and SQIVND (reference sequence). This CDR3 comprises 15 residues. Deletions cut 6 bases from V and 2 bases from J, with 15 bases between. CDR3 region: CASRTTSRDTDTQYF. DNA of the CDR3: TGTGCCAGTAGGACCACTAGCAGAGACACAGATACGCAGTATTTT.

This clonotype was detected only a few times. The V gene is TRBV27, the J gene TRBJ2-7; maybe TRBD1 (7 bases). Germline V lookup: CDR1 MNHEY, CDR2 SMNVEV (reference sequence). V shed 2 bases and J shed 4 bases, with 24 bases lying between them. CDR3 length equals 18 residues. Written as DNA, the CDR3 is TGTGCCAGCAGTTTACTTCGGGGCGGAGGGGGCAGGTGGTACGAGCAGTACTTC. As protein: CASSLLRGGGGRWYEQYF.

This clonotype was detected a few times. The CDR3 here is CASSLGQTYGYTF. Written as DNA, the CDR3 is TGCGCCAGCAGTCTTGGACAGACTTATGGCTACACCTTC. This chain links TRBV5-1 with TRBJ1-2, with D tentatively TRBD1 (6 bases). From germline, CDR1 is SGHRS and CDR2 YFSETQ. This CDR3 has 13 residues. With 5 bases removed from V and 5 bases from J, the gap between germline ends came to 13 bases. The variable domain in full, with the rest retrieved from reference TRBV5-1 and TRBJ1-2, is KAGVTQTPRYLIKTRGQQVTLSCSPISGHRSVSWYQQTPGQGLQFLFEYFSETQRNKGNFPGRFSGRQFSNSRSEMNVSTLELGDSALYLCASSLGQTYGYTFGSGTRLTVV.

V and J are TRBV11-2 and TRBJ2-3, with a possible D match to TRBD2 (6 bases). Germline V gives CDR1 SGHAT, CDR2 FQNNGV. The V end was cut by 1 base, the J end by 5 bases, with 7 bases between. The CDR3 contains 13 residues. This chain's CDR3 is CASSLVGGDTQYF. DNA for the CDR3: TGTGCCAGCAGCTTAGTCGGGGGAGATACGCAGTATTTT.

This rearrangement joins TRBV20-1 to TRBJ2-2, with 7 bases lining up with TRBD1. Germline lookup yields CDR1 DFQATT and CDR2 SNEGSKA (reference sequence). This CDR3 spans 15 amino acids. The V gene end was trimmed by 0 bases and the J gene end by 7 bases; junction bases not matched to a gene: 8. The CDR3 spells CSARDRRQGFGELFF. The CDR3 DNA sequence: TGCAGTGCTAGAGATAGGAGACAGGGATTCGGGGAGCTGTTTTTT.

The J gene is TRBJ2-7, the V gene TRBV6-1, with D possibly being TRBD1 (7 bases). The germline gives CDR1 MNHNS, CDR2 SASEGT. This CDR3 is 13 amino acids long. Trimming stripped 6 bases from V and 3 bases from J, with 12 bases between. CDR3 protein: CASRRGQYYEQYF. The CDR3 bases are TGTGCCAGCAGGCGGGGACAGTACTACGAGCAGTACTTC.

There are a few counts of this clonotype. The chain employs TRBV20-1 and TRBJ1-2, with TRBD1 matching over 9 bases. The CDR3 covers 12 residues. Trimming cost V 3 bases and J 8 bases; bases outside gene matches: 4. CDR1 and CDR2 (germline): DFQATT, SNEGSKA (reference sequence). CDR3 protein: CSARTGGSGYTF. The CDR3 region has the DNA TGCAGTGCTAGGACAGGGGGGAGCGGCTACACCTTC.

The CDR3 spells CASSYVNTEAFF. In DNA, the CDR3 is TGTGCCAGCAGTTATGTGAACACTGAAGCTTTCTTT. The rearrangement links TRBV6-2 or TRBV6-3 to TRBJ1-1; no clear D. This CDR3 has 12 residues. Trimming removed 3 bases from V and 0 bases from J, with 2 bases in between. Germline V gene sequence: CDR1 MNHEY, CDR2 SVGEGT.

The J gene is TRBJ1-4, the V gene TRBV2, with D possibly being TRBD1 (6 bases). This CDR3 has 16 residues. In germline, CDR1 is SNHLY, CDR2 FYNNEI. The V end was cut by 6 bases, the J end by 2 bases, with 16 bases between. The DNA for the CDR3 is TGTGCCAGCAGCCGCAACCATCAGGGGACTAATGAAAAACTGTTTTTT. It is translated as CASSRNHQGTNEKLFF.

This clonotype was observed a single time. This chain uses TRBV5-5 with TRBJ2-7; D may be TRBD1 (6 bases). From germline, CDR1 is SGHKS and CDR2 YYEKEE (reference sequence). The ends were cut back, 3 bases at V and 2 bases at J, with 12 bases in the middle. This CDR3 is built from 14 residues. The CDR3 here is CASSSTGYPYEQYF. The CDR3 DNA sequence: TGTGCCAGCAGCTCGACAGGCTATCCCTACGAGCAGTACTTC.

This chain links TRBV20-1 with TRBJ2-7; 13 nucleotides match TRBD2. Losses at the gene ends were 2 bases for V and 4 bases for J; bases not matched to a gene: 2. The germline V gene encodes CDR1 DFQATT and CDR2 SNEGSKA (reference sequence). The CDR3 has 14 amino acids. The CDR3 sequence: CSARTLAGGYEQYF. DNA of the CDR3: TGCAGTGCTAGAACACTAGCGGGAGGGTACGAGCAGTACTTC.